This TCR beta chain was identified in a study of regulatory T cells in long-lasting Graves disease. According to the study, TCR beta libraries were built with iRepertoire HTBI primers and CDR3-region Arm-PCR. Each CDR3 protein gets one entry after TCRdb re-called the multiplex PCR reads with MiXCR. The repertoire consists of about 500,000 distinct CDR3 sequences, with 15% to 20% occurring once and the leading ten covering more than 9%. This clonotype was detected a few times. Indicated time point: newly diagnosed GD, antithyroid drugs for less than 3 months. PBMCs provided the RNA from which the TCR library was made. The CDR3 runs 16 residues. V trimming: 7 bases; J trimming: 3 bases; junction bases outside the gene matches: 9. The germline V gene encodes CDR1 LNHDA and CDR2 SQIVND (reference sequence). These same records also appear under a second study, on T cells in Graves' hyperthyroidism and ophthalmopathy. As reported in that work: Patients aged 18 to 65 had newly diagnosed hyperthyroidism that had lasted under 2 months. Exclusion criteria comprised uncontrolled infection, other autoimmune disease, pregnancy or lactation. The HTBI set primed first-round TCR CDR3 RT-PCR.

This material consisted of peripheral blood mononuclear cells (PBMCs), taken at new diagnosis, from a patient treated with antithyroid drugs. V is TRBV19 and J is TRBJ2-2; 9 nucleotides match TRBD2. This TCR was recovered from a man aged 40-55 years with Graves disease. Here the CDR3 DNA reads TGTGCCAGTACCCCCTATAGCGGGAGAGACACCGGGGAGCTGTTTTTT. Its protein product is CASTPYSGRDTGELFF.